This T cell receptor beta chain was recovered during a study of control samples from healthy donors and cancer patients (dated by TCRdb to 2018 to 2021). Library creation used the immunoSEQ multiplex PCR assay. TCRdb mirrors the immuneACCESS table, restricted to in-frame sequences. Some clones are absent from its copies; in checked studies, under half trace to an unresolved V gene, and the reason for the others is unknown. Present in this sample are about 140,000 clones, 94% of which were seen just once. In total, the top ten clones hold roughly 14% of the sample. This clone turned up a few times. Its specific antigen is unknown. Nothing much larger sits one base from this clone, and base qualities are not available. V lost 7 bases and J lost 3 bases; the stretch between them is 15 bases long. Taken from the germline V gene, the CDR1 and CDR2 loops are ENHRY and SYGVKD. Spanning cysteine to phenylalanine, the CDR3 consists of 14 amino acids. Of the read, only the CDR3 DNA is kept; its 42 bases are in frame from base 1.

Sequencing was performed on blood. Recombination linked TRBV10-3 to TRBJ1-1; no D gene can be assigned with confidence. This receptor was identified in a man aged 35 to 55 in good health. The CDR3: CAITKGPRDTEAFF. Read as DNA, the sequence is TGTGCCATCACAAAAGGCCCGAGGGACACTGAAGCTTTCTTT.